A selection of T cell receptor beta chains follows, all from one sample in a study of T-cell reconstitution after alpha-beta-depleted transplantation in children. One entry per CDR3 protein results from TCRdb running MiXCR on the PCR reads. The table has a few hundred thousand distinct CDR3 sequences, around a tenth seen once. Sequenced material: PBMCs from the stem cell graft donor, taken from the stem cell graft. These receptors originate from a human donor who donated a stem cell graft to a child with acute lymphoblastic leukemia. The conserved cysteine and the conserved F or W are not part of the CDR3 here. Fields, in order: V gene, CDR3 protein.

>TRBV7-6
ASSPRGDYNEKLF
>TRBV4-3
ASSQGLGVDTQY
>TRBV4-3
ASSQDLAGGVYEQY
>TRBV29-1
SGETGDADTQY
>TRBV2
ASSSSRGNEQF
>TRBV5-1
ASSLGDRASYEQY
>TRBV27
ASSLQGMPGDEQF
>TRBV7-2
ASSLDTGRSTDTQY
>TRBV7-2
ASSLGGPPYEQY
>TRBV7-9
ASSFGYSGSTYEQF
>TRBV25-1
ASSASGGAGSTDTQY
>TRBV20-1
SSGGKGDQPQH
>TRBV27
ASSLTSGLAAYEQY
>TRBV2
ASSEEPPWEQY
>TRBV12-3/TRBV12-4
ASSSDQGMPQH
>TRBV7-3
ASSFHSGKFAGELF
>TRBV7-8
ASSRDRGAYEQY
>TRBV5-1
ASSAPYNEQF
>TRBV2
ASRVYTGGAGEQF
>TRBV29-1
SVEGRVEQF
>TRBV10-3
AISRQGAEVFAEQF
>TRBV15
ATSREQGRETGEQY
>TRBV20-1
SAVKTTGSGANVLT
>TRBV2
ASSEQITEAF
>TRBV20-1
SAAQEAGFGRHTDTQY
>TRBV6-1
ASQGAQRKNIQY
>TRBV3-1
ASSQLLSGIFNEQF
>TRBV27
ASSLEAYNEQF
>TRBV7-2
ASSLPSGSKETQY
>TRBV20-1
SAELAGGPRDEQF
>TRBV28
ASRGTSGHTDTQY
>TRBV5-1
ASSSRTSGTGELF
>TRBV12-3/TRBV12-4
ASSPRRGRGDTQY
>TRBV27
ASSLRWGSEQY
>TRBV3-1
ASSQVGRSTGTSGMGEQY
>TRBV7-9
ATSLGRGAREADTQY
>TRBV29-1
SVDSEGGNTDTQY
>TRBV3-1
ASSQDLAGSSYNEQF
>TRBV27
ASSLYFTEKWDRQPQH
>TRBV7-8
ASSLGNRDEQF
>TRBV20-1
SARLAGGLIQRAKNIQY
>TRBV7-9
ASSLPGGRGTEAF
>TRBV7-9
ASSQAGVVNEQF
>TRBV27
ASKRSQEYDTQY
>TRBV5-1
ASSLTGPSNTEAF
>TRBV28
ASSLGGGFSSPLH
>TRBV20-1
SAERERTYEQY
>TRBV6-1
ASSDVRGREIEQY
>TRBV20-1
SADKSTSGSTDTQY
>TRBV7-8
ASSLGGQLNTEAF
>TRBV27
ASSFGLAGGPLV
>TRBV27
ASSPILGVAVTDTQY
>TRBV4-3
ASTPGQGSGELF
>TRBV4-1
ASSPRQVETNEKLF
>TRBV11-1
ASSLVAGGPTGSTDTQY